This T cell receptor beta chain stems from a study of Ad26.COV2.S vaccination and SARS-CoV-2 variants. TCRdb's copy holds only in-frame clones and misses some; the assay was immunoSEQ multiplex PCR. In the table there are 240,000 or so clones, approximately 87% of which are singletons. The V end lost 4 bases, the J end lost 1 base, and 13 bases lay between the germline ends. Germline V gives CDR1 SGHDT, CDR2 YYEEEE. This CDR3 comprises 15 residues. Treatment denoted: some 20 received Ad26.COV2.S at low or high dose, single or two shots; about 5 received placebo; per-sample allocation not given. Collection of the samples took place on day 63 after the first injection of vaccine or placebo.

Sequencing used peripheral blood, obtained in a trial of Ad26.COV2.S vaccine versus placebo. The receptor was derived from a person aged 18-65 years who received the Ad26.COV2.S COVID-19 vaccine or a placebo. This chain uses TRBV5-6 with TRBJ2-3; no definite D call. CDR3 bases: TGTGCCAGCAGCCCCTTCCGTGGGGGCACAGATACGCAGTATTTT. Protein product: CASSPFRGGTDTQYF.